This T cell receptor (beta chain) was sequenced during a study of OX40 agonist ivuxolimab in advanced cancers. Study context: Participants averaged about 60 years of age (range about 23 to 80) and were less than 85% male.

Findings and caveats of the study: CD8+ T cells were the subset that, on average, had more expanded clones than CD4+. Part of the nonresponder group also had normalized T-cell clonal expansion that was low.

About this clone: No antigen is known for it.

Between the trimmed V and J ends, which lost 4 bases and 2 bases, there was a span of 9 bases. This CDR3 is 13 amino acids long. The V gene's germline CDR1 is SGHNT and CDR2 YYREEE (reference sequence). This table comes from immunoSEQ multiplex PCR, and its TCRdb copy is limited to in-frame clones, with some not included. The sample has under 85,000 clones; roughly nine tenths are singletons. This TCR was sampled from an adult with an advanced solid tumor such as melanoma, head and neck, liver or kidney cancer. Here the sequenced sample was CD4+ or CD8+ T cells sorted from blood, taken in a trial of the OX40 agonist ivuxolimab. This chain links TRBV5-4 with TRBJ1-1; D unresolved. CDR3 sequence (DNA): TGTGCCAGCAGCCGCGAGGGAAACACTGAAGCTTTCTTT. Amino acid sequence: CASSREGNTEAFF.